These 32 T cell receptor beta chains came from one sample sequenced in a study of blood T cell repertoires in COVID-19. The assay was immunoSEQ multiplex PCR, and TCRdb's table has in-frame clones only and misses some. The table shows some 200,000 clones, with 82% occurring only once. The sequenced sample was peripheral blood. The receptors were sampled from a woman aged 70 to 79 with COVID-19, enrolled during active disease.

The chain has TRBV6-2 or TRBV6-3 and TRBJ2-7; D remains ambiguous. Germline CDR1 and CDR2: MNHEY and SVGEGT. V was pared by 2 bases and J by 2 bases, with 4 bases between. CDR3 length: 12 amino acids. Here the CDR3 DNA reads TGTGCCAGCAGTTACAGCCCCTACGAGCAGTACTTC. Protein product: CASSYSPYEQYF.

Comments on this clone: At one end the junction does not follow the germline gene, possibly because of a read error. The V gene is TRBV28, the J gene TRBJ2-7; TRBD1 aligns across 7 bases. CDR1 and CDR2 from the germline V gene are MDHEN and SYDVKM. This CDR3 is built from 13 residues. The CDR3 sequence: CASMLQGVRDPLF. Written as DNA, the CDR3 is TGTGCCAGCATGCTCCAGGGGGTTCGAGACCCCCTTTTC.

The J gene is TRBJ2-3, the V gene TRBV7-2; 9 nucleotides align to TRBD2. Germline CDR1 SGHTA, CDR2 FQGNSA. The CDR3 runs to 16 residues. Losses at the gene ends were 4 bases for V and 9 bases for J; bases not matched to a gene: 14. CDR3 nucleotide sequence: TGTGCCAGCAGCTCCCCTAGCGGGATAGGCCAGGGGACGCAGTATTTT. Its protein product is CASSSPSGIGQGTQYF.

In regard to this clone: A read error may account for a junction end that differs from germline. This chain connects TRBV29-1 to TRBJ2-5; perhaps TRBD2 as D (6 bases). Germline CDR1 and CDR2: SQVTM and ANQGSEA. This CDR3 is 11 amino acids long. The DNA for the CDR3 is TGCAGCGCCGCTTCCCCGGGAGAGTTCGACTTC. It yields the protein CSAASPGEFDF.

The chain uses TRBV27 and TRBJ2-3; a possible D gene is TRBD2 (6 bases). The CDR3 spans 14 residues. Germline V gene data show CDR1 as MNHEY and CDR2 as SMNVEV (reference sequence). Trimming shortened V by 5 bases and J by 5 bases, and 14 bases separated the two germline ends. The CDR3 sequence is CASSMSGDRDTQYF. The CDR3 DNA reads TGTGCCAGCAGTATGTCGGGAGATAGAGATACGCAGTATTTT.

The V call is TRBV5-1, the J call TRBJ2-2; TRBD1 matches at 7 bases. Per germline, CDR1 SGHRS and CDR2 YFSETQ. The ends lost 3 bases at V and 4 bases at J; junction bases unmatched: 9. The CDR3 loop spans 16 amino acids. The CDR3 DNA reads as TGCGCCAGCAGCTATACAGGGGAAGCGACCACCGGGGAGCTGTTTTTT. This gives the protein CASSYTGEATTGELFF.

The count of this clone is one. V usage is TRBV5-1 and J usage is TRBJ1-1; D might be TRBD1 (5 bases). Germline assignment: CDR1 SGHRS and CDR2 YFSETQ. V dropped 2 bases and J dropped 3 bases, with 11 bases sitting between them. The CDR3 has 14 amino acids. The CDR3 region is CASSLEGLDTEAFF. The CDR3 DNA sequence: TGCGCCAGCAGCTTAGAGGGACTAGACACTGAAGCTTTCTTT.

The V gene is TRBV7-2, the J gene TRBJ2-5; 8 bases are a match to TRBD2. CDR3 length: 14 amino acids. V dropped 4 bases and J dropped 7; count of bases not matched to a gene: 8. Germline lookup yields CDR1 SGHTA and CDR2 FQGNSA. The DNA for the CDR3 is TGTGCCAGCAGCTACCTAGCGGGTACTCGGACCCAGTACTTC. Its translation is CASSYLAGTRTQYF.

This sequence joins TRBV18 and TRBJ1-1; D is perhaps TRBD1 (6 bases). Trimming left V 5 bases short and J 1 base short, with 14 bases between. The CDR3 consists of 15 residues. Germline values: CDR1 KGHSH, CDR2 LQKENI. The CDR3 DNA follows: TGTGCCAGCTCAGCGCCATCGGGACAGAACACTGAAGCTTTCTTT. It encodes CASSAPSGQNTEAFF.

The chain carries TRBV19 and TRBJ1-1, with TRBD1 matching 8 bases. Losses at the gene ends were 8 bases for V and 4 bases for J; bases not matched to a gene: 18. The CDR3 is 17 residues long. Germline-derived CDR1 and CDR2 are LNHDA and SQIVND (reference sequence). The chain's CDR3 is CASSQGAAIKGTTEAFF. DNA for the CDR3: TGTGCCAGTTCCCAGGGGGCGGCGATTAAGGGCACCACTGAAGCTTTCTTT.

The chain has TRBV27 and TRBJ2-1; tentative D call: TRBD2 (5 bases). The CDR3 totals 14 residues. V was shortened by 7 bases and J by 0 bases, with 10 bases between the two germline ends. Germline CDR1 reads MNHEY; CDR2 reads SMNVEV (reference sequence). The CDR3 sequence is CASKAGGSYNEQFF. CDR3 nucleotides: TGTGCCAGCAAGGCGGGCGGCTCCTACAATGAGCAGTTCTTC.

V gene TRBV5-4 combines with J gene TRBJ2-7, with 9 bases that match TRBD2. The germline V gene has CDR1 SGHNT and CDR2 YYREEE (reference sequence). The CDR3 length is 15 residues. With 2 bases clipped from V and 5 bases from J, the junction kept 8 bases outside the gene matches. This CDR3 reads CASSFEREANHEQYF. The CDR3 nucleotides read TGTGCCAGCAGCTTTGAGCGGGAGGCTAATCACGAGCAGTACTTC.

In this sample, this clone turned up once. V is TRBV7-9 and J is TRBJ2-7; 9 bases are shared with TRBD2. CDR3 length equals 15 residues. Looked up from germline, CDR1 is SEHNR and CDR2 is FQNEAQ (reference sequence). V was pared by 1 base and J by 8 bases, with 9 bases of the junction left unmatched. CDR3 sequence reads: CASSLGADSGRQQYF. The CDR3 DNA sequence: TGTGCCAGCAGCTTAGGCGCGGATAGCGGGAGACAGCAGTACTTC.

The V and J genes are TRBV7-2 and TRBJ2-2, with D maybe TRBD2 (5 bases). There are 17 residues in the CDR3. V was cut by 4 bases and J by 0 bases, with 15 bases left in between. Germline CDR1 reads SGHTA; CDR2 reads FQGNSA. Here the CDR3 reads CASSYLASTSNTGELFF. DNA for the CDR3: TGTGCCAGCAGCTATCTGGCTAGCACCTCGAACACCGGGGAGCTGTTTTTT.

This sequence joins TRBV20-1 and TRBJ1-1; TRBD1 aligns across 8 bases. The J segment lost 0 bases and the V segment lost 3 bases, leaving 9 bases of the junction unmatched. Germline CDR1 DFQATT, CDR2 SNEGSKA (reference sequence). This CDR3 comprises 16 residues. The CDR3 spells CSASRQGAPMNTEAFF. The CDR3 DNA is TGCAGTGCTAGTAGGCAGGGGGCCCCTATGAACACTGAAGCTTTCTTT.

The chain employs TRBV7-2 and TRBJ1-2; D not resolved. Trimming shortened V by 0 bases and J by 4 bases, and 12 bases separated the two germline ends. Germline V gives CDR1 SGHTA, CDR2 FQGNSA. The length of the CDR3 is 15 residues. CDR3 coding DNA: TGTGCCAGCAGCTTAGCGTGGGGAGATAGCTATGGCTACACCTTC. It specifies CASSLAWGDSYGYTF.

This chain uses TRBV27 with TRBJ2-1, with TRBD1 matching over 7 bases. The V and J ends lost 7 bases and 11 bases, in that order; junction bases with no gene match: 8. Looked up from germline, CDR1 is MNHEY and CDR2 is SMNVEV (reference sequence). The CDR3 contains 12 residues. The CDR3 DNA is TGTGCCAGCACCTCAACAGGGGTAAAGCAGTTCTTC. Translation: CASTSTGVKQFF.

The chain has TRBV2 and TRBJ2-3, with TRBD2 identical over 10 bases. The germline CDR1 and CDR2 sequences are SNHLY and FYNNEI. V was pared by 6 bases and J by 5 bases, with 11 bases of the junction left unmatched. This CDR3 spans 16 amino acids. The CDR3 nucleotides read TGTGCCAGCAGAGAGCTAGCGGGAGATCGGGGAGATACGCAGTATTTT. Its translation is CASRELAGDRGDTQYF.

The chain has TRBV27 and TRBJ2-5, with D maybe TRBD2 (5 bases). V was pared by 6 bases and J by 1 base, with 18 bases between. Germline V gene sequence: CDR1 MNHEY, CDR2 SMNVEV (reference sequence). The CDR3 covers 16 residues. The CDR3 sequence: CASRKSAGLIQETQYF. The CDR3 nucleotides read TGTGCCAGCAGGAAGTCTGCGGGCCTGATCCAAGAGACCCAGTACTTC.

V is TRBV28 and J is TRBJ2-7; 7 bases align to TRBD2. Trimming cost V 1 base and J 2 bases; bases outside gene matches: 5. Germline CDR1 is MDHEN and CDR2 is SYDVKM. The CDR3 runs 15 residues. This chain's CDR3 is CASSLFGGGTYEQYF. The CDR3 DNA reads as TGTGCCAGCAGTTTATTTGGGGGGGGGACCTACGAGCAGTACTTC.

The J gene is TRBJ2-2, the V gene TRBV5-1, with a tentative D call TRBD1 (6 bases). Trimming removed 1 base from V and 3 bases from J, with 13 bases in between. Germline V gives CDR1 SGHRS, CDR2 YFSETQ. The CDR3 spans 16 residues. CDR3 DNA: TGCGCCAGCAGCTTGTCATTGGACAGAGACACCGGGGAGCTGTTTTTT. This gives the protein CASSLSLDRDTGELFF. Full variable domain (remainder filled in from reference TRBV5-1 and TRBJ2-2): KAGVTQTPRYLIKTRGQQVTLSCSPISGHRSVSWYQQTPGQGLQFLFEYFSETQRNKGNFPGRFSGRQFSNSRSEMNVSTLELGDSALYLCASSLSLDRDTGELFFGEGSRLTVL.

CDR3 in amino acids: CAWSVPSGTARSNEQFF. In DNA form, the CDR3 reads TGTGCCTGGAGTGTCCCGTCCGGGACTGCTAGGTCCAATGAGCAGTTCTTC. The chain recombines TRBV30 with TRBJ2-1; tentative D call: TRBD2 (6 bases). The germline CDR1 and CDR2 sequences are GTSNPN and SVGIG (reference sequence). V lost 0 bases to trimming and J lost 6 bases, with 21 bases between them. The CDR3 totals 17 residues.

The V gene is TRBV5-1, the J gene TRBJ2-1; 9 nucleotides line up with TRBD2. Germline V gene data show CDR1 as SGHRS and CDR2 as YFSETQ. This CDR3 has 15 amino acids. Trimming took 4 bases from V and 9 from J; bases not matched to a gene: 11. As DNA, the CDR3 is TGCGCCAGCAGCGCCCTGGCGGGAGGGCCAGGTGAGCAGTTCTTC. Residues: CASSALAGGPGEQFF.

The chain employs TRBV10-3 and TRBJ1-2; the match to TRBD1 covers 10 bases. There are 15 residues in the CDR3. J lost 6 bases, V lost 2 bases, and 6 bases had no gene match. Germline values: CDR1 ENHRY, CDR2 SYGVKD. The CDR3 loop reads CAISEQGQGWNGYTF. The CDR3 coding sequence is TGTGCCATCAGTGAGCAGGGACAGGGGTGGAATGGCTACACCTTC.

The gene calls are TRBV7-9 and TRBJ2-7; TRBD1 might be the D (6 bases). The V end lost 5 bases, the J end lost 3 bases, and 8 bases lay between the germline ends. The germline CDR1 and CDR2 sequences are SEHNR and FQNEAQ (reference sequence). The CDR3 spans 12 residues. CDR3 loop: CASSLQGYEQYF. CDR3 coding DNA: TGTGCCAGCAGCCTACAGGGCTACGAGCAGTACTTC.

CDR3: CATRIGDSGNTIYF. The CDR3 DNA reads as TGTGCCACCCGGATAGGGGATTCTGGAAACACCATATATTTT. This rearrangement joins TRBV28 to TRBJ1-3; D is perhaps TRBD1 (5 bases). The length of the CDR3 is 14 residues. The germline CDR1 and CDR2 sequences are MDHEN and SYDVKM. Trimming removed 10 bases at V and 1 base at J, with 14 bases between.

This chain connects TRBV7-2 to TRBJ2-5; 14 bases match TRBD2. Trimming at V came to 7 bases and at J to 3 bases, leaving 16 bases not matched to a gene. The CDR3 is made up of 19 amino acids. CDR1 SGHTA and CDR2 FQGNSA come from the germline V gene. The CDR3 reads CASTISGTSGSWQKETQYF. CDR3 bases: TGTGCCAGCACGATCTCCGGGACTAGCGGGAGTTGGCAGAAAGAGACCCAGTACTTC.

On this clone: At the DNA level, this CDR3 is encoded by other sequences in the same sample as well. The chain joins TRBV2 to TRBJ1-1; D gene uncertain. The CDR3 consists of 11 residues. The V end was cut by 6 bases, the J end by 1 base, with 3 bases between. Germline V lookup: CDR1 SNHLY, CDR2 FYNNEI. This CDR3 is CASRANTEAFF. CDR3 sequence (DNA): TGTGCCAGCAGGGCGAACACTGAAGCTTTCTTT.

The J gene is TRBJ2-2, the V gene TRBV7-2; D gene ambiguous. V was shortened by 5 bases and J by 6 bases, with 7 bases between the two germline ends. In germline, CDR1 is SGHTA, CDR2 FQGNSA. CDR3 length equals 12 residues. The CDR3 is CASSLSAGELFF. The DNA for the CDR3 is TGTGCCAGCAGCCTTTCGGCCGGGGAGCTGTTTTTT.

This rearrangement joins TRBV2 to TRBJ2-7; 9 bases fit TRBD1. Germline V lookup: CDR1 SNHLY, CDR2 FYNNEI. V was clipped by 1 base and J by 8 bases; unmatched bases: 12. The CDR3 is made up of 16 amino acids. The CDR3: CASSEERVPGQGQQYF. CDR3 bases: TGTGCCAGCAGTGAAGAGAGAGTACCGGGACAGGGACAGCAGTACTTC.

This sequence joins TRBV7-2 and TRBJ2-3, with 7 bases lining up with TRBD2. V gave up 7 bases and J gave up 10 bases; unmatched junction bases: 23. The CDR3 extends over 17 amino acids. Germline V gives CDR1 SGHTA, CDR2 FQGNSA. The CDR3 DNA sequence: TGTGCCAGCACCTGGATAGCCGACAGAAGACGGCGGGAGTCGCAGTATTTT. Its protein is CASTWIADRRRRESQYF.

The genes are TRBV10-2 and TRBJ2-2, with 7 positions matching TRBD2. This CDR3 comprises 14 residues. V lost 8 bases, J lost 2 bases, and 5 bases stayed unmatched. Per the germline V gene, CDR1 is WSHSY and CDR2 is SAAADI. The CDR3 DNA sequence: TGCGCCAGCCAGGCTAGCGGTAACACCGGGGAGCTGTTTTTT. The encoded protein is CASQASGNTGELFF.